The 10 T cell receptor beta chains listed next were all sequenced from one sample in a study of identical twins. TCRdb recomputed calls from the 5' RACE reads with MiXCR, one row per CDR3 protein. The profile shows about 890,000 distinct CDR3 sequences, 12% of them singletons. These data are also associated with another study on yellow fever vaccine responses in identical twins.

The sample comprised PBMCs. Receptors originate from a young woman in good health.

The chain uses TRBV7-9 and TRBJ2-5; 7 bases agree with TRBD2. Looked up from germline, CDR1 is SEHNR and CDR2 is FQNEAQ (reference sequence). The CDR3 sequence is 16 residues long. With V trimmed by 5 bases and J by 3 bases, 12 bases remained unmatched. The DNA of the CDR3 is TGTGCCAGCAGCCCCGCCCATGGGGGGGACGAAGAGACCCAGTACTTC. Its protein product is CASSPAHGGDEETQYF.

This sequence joins TRBV12-3 or TRBV12-4 and TRBJ2-2; 7 bases map to TRBD2. J lost 4 bases, V lost 10 bases, and 15 bases had no gene match. The CDR3 extends over 16 amino acids. This CDR3 reads CATLNGGRSGTGELFF. DNA of the CDR3: TGTGCCACCCTAAACGGCGGGAGATCGGGCACCGGGGAGCTGTTTTTT.

This clonotype was detected only a few times. V usage is TRBV7-9 and J usage is TRBJ2-1, with D hard to call. Deletions cut 5 bases from V and 5 bases from J, with 10 bases between. Germline CDR1 and CDR2: SEHNR and FQNEAQ (reference sequence). The CDR3 totals 13 residues. The CDR3 is CASSPDLDNEQFF. The CDR3 DNA sequence: TGTGCCAGCAGCCCGGACCTCGACAATGAGCAGTTCTTC.

At least ten counts were recorded for this clonotype. The chain links TRBV29-1 to TRBJ1-1; a possible D gene is TRBD1 (6 bases). This CDR3 contains 14 residues. V lost 7 bases and J lost 1, with 16 bases in between. Germline assignment: CDR1 SQVTM and CDR2 ANQGSEA. In DNA form, the CDR3 reads TGCAGCGCCATCACAGGGTCCGGGAACACTGAAGCTTTCTTT. It encodes CSAITGSGNTEAFF.

The table lists this clonotype with many counts. The V gene is TRBV6-1, the J gene TRBJ1-1; D call uncertain. CDR3 size: 13 residues. Germline CDR1 reads MNHNS; CDR2 reads SASEGT. Trimming took 6 bases from V and 5 from J, leaving 13 bases between them. The CDR3 DNA sequence: TGTGCCAGCAGAATCCCGGCGAGGACTGAAGCTTTCTTT. Its translation: CASRIPARTEAFF.

The chain uses TRBV6-5 and TRBJ2-7; tentative D call: TRBD2 (6 bases). Trimming removed 0 bases at V and 0 bases at J, with 12 bases between. The CDR3 sequence is 16 residues long. In germline, CDR1 is MNHEY, CDR2 SVGAGI. The CDR3 protein is CASSYSRGTASYEQYF. CDR3 bases: TGTGCCAGCAGTTACTCTCGCGGGACCGCCTCCTACGAGCAGTACTTC.

This clonotype was picked up a small number of times. The J gene is TRBJ1-5, the V gene TRBV6-5; 7 bases are shared with TRBD1. Trimming took 4 bases from V and 7 from J; bases not matched to a gene: 7. CDR3 length: 14 residues. Per the germline V gene, CDR1 is MNHEY and CDR2 is SVGAGI. CDR3 sequence (DNA): TGTGCCAGCAGTTCGAGACAGGGTAGGCAGCCCCAGCATTTT. Translated, it gives CASSSRQGRQPQHF.

In its sample, this clonotype was seen a few times. Here the CDR3 reads CASSQSGDGYTF. The CDR3 DNA reads as TGTGCCAGCAGCCAATCAGGAGACGGCTACACCTTC. The V gene is TRBV14, the J gene TRBJ1-2; D is uncertain. Germline loops: CDR1 SGHDN, CDR2 FVKESK. CDR3 length equals 12 residues. With 2 bases removed from V and 8 bases from J, the gap between germline ends came to 9 bases.

CDR3 region: CASSPHSGGWGETQYF. CDR3 sequence (DNA): TGTGCCAGCAGTCCGCATAGCGGGGGGTGGGGAGAGACCCAGTACTTC. This chain joins TRBV12-3 or TRBV12-4 and TRBJ2-5; 10 bases are shared with TRBD2. Unmatched junction bases numbered 10, after V lost 5 bases and J lost 4 bases. The CDR3 is 16 residues long.

This clonotype was detected only a few times. The V gene is TRBV5-1, the J gene TRBJ2-3; 7 bases align to TRBD2. Trimming removed 4 bases from V and 4 bases from J; junction bases left unmatched: 12. The CDR3 covers 16 residues. CDR1 SGHRS and CDR2 YFSETQ come from the germline V gene. Here the CDR3 DNA reads TGCGCCAGCAGCGATCCCCTTGGCGGGAGTCCAGATACGCAGTATTTT. Encoded protein: CASSDPLGGSPDTQYF.